A selection of T cell receptor beta chains follows, all from one sample in a study of CD4 T cells in relation to SARS-CoV-2 and coronaviruses. Their antigen targets remain unknown. Profiled with immunoSEQ multiplex PCR; TCRdb holds only in-frame clones, not every one. The profile shows around 34,000 clones, under 80% of them singletons. The sample consisted of memory CD4+ T cells from PBMCs, cultured in vitro. These receptors all come from an adult with COVID-19. Both conserved end residues are part of each CDR3. D genes are given only for firm matches. Part of the rows lack a size; the others show once, few, many or a class for expanded clones.

TRBJ2-3	NA	TRBV9	NA	CASSEDWNTQYF	TGTGCCAGCAGCGAGGACTGGAATACGCAGTATTTT
TRBJ2-7	once	TRBV18	NA	CASSPKSWDTYEQYF	TGTGCCAGCTCACCAAAATCTTGGGATACCTACGAGCAGTACTTC
TRBJ1-2	NA	TRBV4-1	NA	CASSQLRDGYGYTF	TGCGCCAGCAGCCAACTCCGGGACGGCTATGGCTACACCTTC
TRBJ2-3	few	TRBV7-3	NA	CASSSLAGDTQYF	TGTGCCAGCAGCTCACTAGCCGGAGATACGCAGTATTTT
TRBJ2-5	medium-sized	TRBV25-1	TRBD2	CASQQGGWVETQYF	TGTGCCAGCCAGCAGGGAGGGTGGGTAGAGACCCAGTACTTC
TRBJ1-2	NA	TRBV3-1/TRBV3-2	TRBD1	CASSLGTGKGTSRGYTF	TGTGCCAGCAGCCTCGGGACAGGGAAAGGGACATCGAGGGGCTACACCTTC
TRBJ2-2	NA	TRBV7-6	NA	CATTNTGELFF	TGCGCAACCACGAACACCGGGGAGCTGTTTTTT
TRBJ1-5	medium-sized	TRBV19	NA	CASSTGTGYHSNQPQHF	TGTGCCAGTAGTACAGGGACCGGGTACCACAGCAATCAGCCCCAGCATTTT
TRBJ1-6	NA	TRBV14	NA	CASSRTVYNSPLHF	TGTGCCAGCAGCCGGACGGTGTATAATTCACCCCTCCACTTT
TRBJ2-2	NA	TRBV9	NA	CASSVGFGGAGDTGELFF	TGTGCCAGCAGCGTAGGATTCGGGGGCGCTGGGGACACCGGGGAGCTGTTTTTT
TRBJ2-3	NA	TRBV5-1	NA	CASSSAATSQSTDTQYF	TGCGCCAGCAGCTCCGCTGCTACTAGCCAAAGCACAGATACGCAGTATTTT
TRBJ1-1	NA	TRBV9	NA	CASSATPNTEAFF	TGTGCCAGCAGCGCCACACCGAACACTGAAGCTTTCTTT
TRBJ2-2	NA	TRBV4-1	TRBD2	CASSQGRLAGGRTGELFF	TGCGCCAGCAGCCAAGGGAGGCTAGCGGGAGGGCGGACCGGGGAGCTGTTTTTT
TRBJ2-5	NA	TRBV6-2/TRBV6-3	TRBD1	CASSYKGASQETQYF	TGTGCCAGCAGTTACAAGGGGGCCTCCCAAGAGACCCAGTACTTC
TRBJ2-5	once	TRBV2	NA	CASSEYRTAQETQYF	TGTGCCAGCAGTGAATATCGGACAGCCCAAGAGACCCAGTACTTC
TRBJ2-5	once	TRBV5-1	NA	CASSFVSSSQETQYF	TGCGCCAGCAGCTTTGTTAGCAGTTCCCAAGAGACCCAGTACTTC
TRBJ2-3	NA	TRBV18	NA	CASSPRTEDTQYF	TGTGCCAGCTCACCACGAACGGAAGATACGCAGTATTTT
TRBJ2-6	NA	TRBV27	NA	CASSSPLRSGANVLTF	TGTGCCAGCAGTTCCCCCTTAAGGTCTGGGGCCAACGTCCTGACTTTC
TRBJ1-5	once	TRBV28	NA	CASSRPPYRDQPQHF	TGTGCCAGCAGTCGGCCCCCTTACAGGGACCAGCCCCAGCATTTT
TRBJ1-2	NA	TRBV7-3	NA	CASSLTSIYGYTF	TGTGCCAGCAGCTTAACTTCAATCTATGGCTACACCTTC
TRBJ2-1	NA	TRBV5-1	TRBD2	CASSLASASGNYNEQFF	TGCGCCAGCAGCTTGGCCTCGGCTAGCGGGAACTACAATGAGCAGTTCTTC
TRBJ1-5	NA	TRBV7-9	TRBD1	CASSLTGQGNNQPQHF	TGTGCCAGCAGCTTAACGGGACAGGGGAACAATCAGCCCCAGCATTTT
TRBJ2-5	few	TRBV5-6	NA	CASSLRGGETQYF	TGTGCCAGCAGCTTAAGGGGAGGAGAGACCCAGTACTTC
TRBJ1-5	few	TRBV18	NA	CASSQGGDQPQHF	TGTGCCAGCTCACAGGGCGGGGATCAGCCCCAGCATTTT
TRBJ2-1	NA	TRBV3-1/TRBV3-2	NA	CASSQDPLAYNEQFF	TGTGCCAGCAGCCAAGATCCCCTAGCATACAATGAGCAGTTCTTC